This T cell receptor (beta chain) was sequenced for a study of cytotoxic CD8 clonotypes in ibrutinib-treated CLL (dated by TCRdb to about 2021). Concerning the study at large: The cohort included some 14 treatment-naive and approximately eleven relapsed/refractory patients; under 18 were IGHV unmutated. On average, each sample yielded 255,043 productive templates and around 98,000 productive rearrangements. Cryopreserved peripheral blood mononuclear cells were obtained prior to treatment, at the time of response, and at either disease progression or sustained remission. Of the roughly 81 people in the trial, about two dozen had longitudinal samples available. Every sample from remission and from progressive disease was obtained while the patients were still on ibrutinib. The response samples were drawn at a median of roughly eleven months into treatment, with a range of roughly 6 to 40 months. Partial responses were observed in about 25 patients and complete responses in 2; after a median follow-up of 68 months, remission was maintained in 15 or so patients and progression was observed in some twelve. The study at large found these results: Public clonotypes were found to be uncommon and were observed to contract or remain stable during treatment; the increase in clonality was shown to reflect expansion of private clonotypes at ibrutinib response. An increase in clonality was observed at ibrutinib response, with clonality remaining stable during sustained remission and falling back toward baseline at progression. Baseline clonality was found to be higher than that of age-matched healthy donors and was strongly correlated with circulating CD8+ T-cell counts. Sustained-remission and progressing patients did not have matched sampling times, and lymph node repertoires were not examined.

This sample's time point label indicates: 12 months on ibrutinib. Approximately 2 micrograms of genomic DNA were extracted from cryopreserved PBMCs for TCR beta library preparation. Longitudinal blood samples from CLL patients on ibrutinib monotherapy were analyzed using high-throughput TCR beta sequencing. Patients were enrolled in a phase 2 open-label single-center ibrutinib monotherapy trial. Regarding this clone: Its cognate antigen has yet to be identified. Base qualities are not at hand, and no much larger clone is one base apart.

On a MiSeq, deep resolution sequencing aimed for a depth between 1 in 1 million and 1 in 200,000 T cells, with each clonotype covered around 9.2x on average. TCR beta libraries were generated with the immunoSEQ hsTCRB Kit. As for the original processing: ImmunoSEQ Data Assistant and ImmunoSEQ Analyzer were used for data analysis, and V, D and J genes were assigned according to IMGT definitions. Clonality, which ranges from 0 to 1, was calculated by subtracting the normalized Shannon entropy of productive rearrangement frequencies from one. Only overrepresented clonotypes making up at least 0.05% of the repertoire of each patient were included in the public clonotype analysis. Some twelve age-matched healthy donor repertoires from immuneACCESS were used as controls for clonality. Held by TCRdb, this immuneACCESS table contains in-frame sequences only and omits some clones. Under half of the omission traces to an unresolved V gene where checked; the cause of the rest is unknown. Clonal size and the V and J genes are those of that table, whereas D and trimming came from the DNA. This sample is represented by 200,000 to 250,000 clones; 60% to 80% of them were singletons. 11% of the sample comes from the top ten.

From the germline V gene, CDR1 is SNHLY and CDR2 is FYNNEI. Between the V and J ends, shortened by 1 base and 7 bases respectively, the junction contains 10 bases. Counted from cysteine to phenylalanine, this CDR3 has 14 amino acids. Only the CDR3 part of the read is kept: 42 bases, read in frame from the first base. Sequenced material: PBMCs, taken after 12 months of ibrutinib treatment. The sequence is built from TRBV2 and TRBJ1-4; a confident D gene designation cannot be given. This TCR came from a human donor with chronic lymphocytic leukemia. This receptor has the CDR3 CASSEGRNSEKLFF. The bases read TGTGCCAGCAGTGAAGGCCGGAACAGTGAAAAACTGTTTTTT.